The 26 T cell receptor beta chains below all came from one sample that was sequenced in a study of blood T cell repertoires in COVID-19. Some clones are missing from TCRdb's copy, which holds only in-frame ones; the method was immunoSEQ multiplex PCR. This sample has some 180,000 clones; 84% occur once, and the top ten carry roughly a tenth. Sequenced input: peripheral blood. These receptors all stem from a man aged 65 to 79 with active or convalescent COVID-19.

The V and J genes are TRBV6-2 or TRBV6-3 and TRBJ1-6; D call uncertain. V lost 5 bases and J 11 bases, leaving 7 bases between the germline ends. The germline CDR1 and CDR2 sequences are MNHEY and SVGEGT. This CDR3 is 11 amino acids long. The DNA for the CDR3 is TGTGCCAGCAGTACATACGCACCCCTCCACTTT. Its protein product is CASSTYAPLHF.

This chain links TRBV5-1 with TRBJ2-1, with D maybe TRBD1 (6 bases). CDR3 length: 16 residues. Germline V CDR1 and CDR2: SGHRS, YFSETQ. V was clipped by 0 bases and J by 5 bases, with 15 bases between them. CDR3 protein: CASSLAPGTPNNEQFF. The CDR3 DNA is TGCGCCAGCAGCTTGGCTCCCGGGACACCGAACAATGAGCAGTTCTTC.

V is TRBV18 and J is TRBJ1-4; possibly TRBD1 for D (6 bases). The CDR3 totals 15 residues. Looked up from germline, CDR1 is KGHSH and CDR2 is LQKENI. Trimming removed 3 bases from V and 2 bases from J, with 10 bases in between. The CDR3 bases are TGTGCCAGCTCACCTACAGGGCCCACTAATGAAAAACTGTTTTTT. Translation gives CASSPTGPTNEKLFF. Supplemented by reference TRBV18 and TRBJ1-4, the full variable domain reads NAGVMQNPRHLVRRRGQEARLRCSPMKGHSHVYWYRQLPEEGLKFMVYLQKENIIDESGMPKERFSAEFPKEGPSILRIQQVVRGDSAAYFCASSPTGPTNEKLFFGSGTQLSVL.

V is TRBV4-3 and J is TRBJ2-7, with 7 bases identical to TRBD1. The CDR3 has 13 residues. Germline V gene lookup returns CDR1 LGHNA and CDR2 YSLEER. The junction had 1 base not matched to a gene; V was cut back by 4 bases and J by 1 base. This CDR3 reads CASSRDRSYEQYF. CDR3 coding DNA: TGCGCCAGCAGCCGGGACAGATCCTACGAGCAGTACTTC.

V is TRBV7-2 and J is TRBJ1-1, with D possibly matching TRBD1 (6 bases). V dropped 3 bases and J dropped 5 bases, with 13 bases sitting between them. From germline, CDR1 is SGHTA and CDR2 FQGNSA. CDR3 size: 14 residues. CDR3: CASSLLAGDTEAFF. The CDR3 nucleotides are TGTGCCAGCAGCTTGCTGGCAGGGGATACTGAAGCTTTCTTT.

This clone appeared a few times. The chain employs TRBV10-1 and TRBJ1-1, with TRBD1 matching 7 bases. Germline values: CDR1 WNHNN, CDR2 SYGVQD (reference sequence). The length of the CDR3 is 14 residues. J lost 2 bases, V lost 5 bases, and 5 bases had no gene match. Here the CDR3 DNA reads TGCGCCAGCAGTCCCCGGACAGGCAACACTGAAGCTTTCTTT. Translating it yields CASSPRTGNTEAFF.

This clone has just one count. The rearrangement links TRBV5-5 to TRBJ2-2, with TRBD2 as a possible D gene (5 bases). This CDR3 region has 16 residues. CDR1 is SGHKS, CDR2 YYEKEE, per germline (reference sequence). The V end lost 4 bases, the J end lost 1 base, and 14 bases lay between the germline ends. CDR3 region: CASSRGMKENTGELFF. CDR3 DNA sequence: TGTGCCAGCAGCCGGGGTATGAAGGAGAACACCGGGGAGCTGTTTTTT.

The sample holds one count of this clone. Here the CDR3 reads CASSYGTRGYEQFF. Written as DNA, the CDR3 is TGTGCCAGCAGCTACGGGACTCGGGGGTATGAGCAGTTCTTC. The chain is built from TRBV11-2 and TRBJ2-1; perhaps TRBD2 as D (6 bases). This CDR3 spans 14 amino acids. Germline loops: CDR1 SGHAT, CDR2 FQNNGV. With 4 bases removed from V and 8 bases from J, the gap between germline ends came to 15 bases.

This chain joins TRBV12-5 and TRBJ2-7, with D perhaps matching TRBD1 (5 bases). V lost 1 base and J lost 5, with 18 bases in between. The CDR3 extends over 16 amino acids. Germline V gene data show CDR1 as LGHNT and CDR2 as FRNRAP. CDR3 in DNA: TGTGCTAGTGGTTTGGATTATTTGGGCAGGGCTCACGAGCAGTACTTC. This sequence encodes CASGLDYLGRAHEQYF.

The chain uses TRBV7-2 and TRBJ2-7, with D perhaps TRBD2 (6 bases). The CDR3 is 13 residues long. The germline V gene encodes CDR1 SGHTA and CDR2 FQGNSA. Trimming left V 5 bases short and J 6 bases short, with 14 bases between. Here the CDR3 reads CASSRGWGAEQYF. CDR3 sequence (DNA): TGTGCCAGCAGCCGGGGGTGGGGCGCCGAGCAGTACTTC.

The rearrangement links TRBV11-2 to TRBJ2-1, with a weak D call TRBD1 (6 bases). CDR3 length equals 15 residues. Germline CDR1 is SGHAT and CDR2 is FQNNGV. V lost 0 bases and J lost 8, with 14 bases in between. The CDR3 region has the DNA TGTGCCAGCAGCTTAGATCAGGGCAGGGGCCATGAGCAGTTCTTC. Its protein is CASSLDQGRGHEQFF.

This chain uses TRBV5-6 with TRBJ2-3, with 8 nucleotides matching TRBD2. The CDR3 length is 16 residues. V trimming: 6 bases; J trimming: 2 bases; junction bases outside the gene matches: 11. From germline, CDR1 is SGHDT and CDR2 YYEEEE. For the CDR3, the DNA is TGTGCCAGCAACACCCGGACGGGAGGGTTCACAGATACGCAGTATTTT. The encoded protein is CASNTRTGGFTDTQYF. The full variable domain, rest sourced from reference TRBV5-6 and TRBJ2-3, is DAGVTQSPTHLIKTRGQQVTLRCSPKSGHDTVSWYQQALGQGPQFIFQYYEEEERQRGNFPDRFSGHQFPNYSSELNVNALLLGDSALYLCASNTRTGGFTDTQYFGPGTRLTVL.

The CDR3 DNA is TGTGCCAGCAGTTACGGGACAGTGAACACTGAAGCTTTCTTT. Its protein is CASSYGTVNTEAFF. The chain couples TRBV6-6 to TRBJ1-1; 7 nucleotides align to TRBD1. The CDR3 consists of 14 residues. Trimming took 2 bases from V and 0 from J; bases not matched to a gene: 0. The germline CDR1 and CDR2 sequences are MNHNY and SVGAGI (reference sequence).

The rearrangement joins TRBV7-2 to TRBJ2-1; TRBD2 aligns across 7 bases. The CDR3 extends over 13 amino acids. In germline, CDR1 is SGHTA, CDR2 FQGNSA. V dropped 5 bases and J dropped 4; count of bases not matched to a gene: 2. This chain's CDR3 is CASSRGGYNEQFF. The CDR3, as DNA: TGTGCCAGCAGCCGCGGGGGTTACAATGAGCAGTTCTTC.

The chain links TRBV6-1 to TRBJ1-1; D remains unclear. The CDR3 has 15 residues. Germline CDR1 MNHNS, CDR2 SASEGT. Deletions cut 1 base from V and 1 base from J, with 10 bases between. CDR3 protein: CASSEVPGENTEAFF. The CDR3 bases are TGTGCCAGCAGTGAAGTCCCCGGGGAGAACACTGAAGCTTTCTTT.

This clone has just one count. V usage is TRBV5-1 and J usage is TRBJ2-1; D is perhaps TRBD1 (5 bases). The CDR3 length is 16 residues. Looked up from germline, CDR1 is SGHRS and CDR2 is YFSETQ. Trimming removed 1 base from V and 1 base from J, with 12 bases in between. CDR3 loop: CASSLYQGVSYNEQFF. CDR3 bases: TGCGCCAGCAGCTTGTATCAGGGTGTTTCCTACAATGAGCAGTTCTTC.

V usage is TRBV7-3 and J usage is TRBJ2-1, with 10 bases matching TRBD2. The V segment lost 6 bases and the J segment 0 bases; nucleotides outside the gene matches: 2. Germline lookup yields CDR1 SGHTA and CDR2 FQGTGA. The CDR3 runs 15 residues. This chain's CDR3 is CASRPSGSSYNEQFF. CDR3 nucleotide sequence: TGTGCCAGCAGACCTAGCGGGAGCTCCTACAATGAGCAGTTCTTC.

V usage is TRBV19 and J usage is TRBJ1-2; 8 nucleotides align to TRBD1. This CDR3 region has 16 residues. In germline, CDR1 is LNHDA, CDR2 SQIVND (reference sequence). V was clipped by 7 bases and J by 3 bases; unmatched bases: 13. The CDR3 spells CASTWGRGQNYYGYTF. The CDR3 nucleotides are TGTGCCAGTACTTGGGGCAGGGGGCAGAATTACTATGGCTACACCTTC.

This sequence joins TRBV4-2 and TRBJ2-2; D remains ambiguous. From germline, CDR1 is LGHNA and CDR2 YNFKEQ. This CDR3 comprises 15 residues. Trimming pared 4 bases from V and 0 bases from J, leaving 9 bases between. The CDR3: CASSPRSANTGELFF. The CDR3 DNA reads as TGTGCCAGCAGCCCCCGCAGTGCGAACACCGGGGAGCTGTTTTTT.

There are a few counts of this clone. The V gene is TRBV19, the J gene TRBJ1-2; D ambiguous. This CDR3 comprises 14 residues. V lost 6 bases and J lost 4, with 15 bases in between. The germline V gene encodes CDR1 LNHDA and CDR2 SQIVND (reference sequence). CDR3 amino acids: CASRPEGEGYGYTF. The CDR3 DNA sequence: TGTGCCAGTAGGCCGGAGGGTGAAGGCTATGGCTACACCTTC.

The gene calls are TRBV6-4 and TRBJ2-2; TRBD1 matches 8 bases. CDR1 and CDR2 (germline): MRHNA, SNTAGT. The CDR3 length is 14 residues. With 7 bases clipped from V and 7 bases from J, the junction kept 8 bases outside the gene matches. CDR3 protein: CASKMTGVNGELFF. The CDR3 region has the DNA TGTGCCAGCAAGATGACAGGGGTGAACGGGGAGCTGTTTTTT.

This chain joins TRBV6-5 and TRBJ2-7; TRBD1 matches at 8 bases. The CDR3 totals 14 residues. Germline CDR1 MNHEY, CDR2 SVGAGI. The V and J ends lost 6 bases and 1 base, in that order; junction bases with no gene match: 5. This CDR3 is CASRRNRGSYEQYF. The DNA of the CDR3 is TGTGCCAGCAGAAGGAACAGGGGGTCCTACGAGCAGTACTTC.

The genes are TRBV5-1 and TRBJ2-1; 12 nucleotides line up with TRBD2. The CDR3 extends over 16 amino acids. With 4 bases clipped from V and 4 bases from J, the junction kept 6 bases outside the gene matches. Germline CDR1 SGHRS, CDR2 YFSETQ. CDR3 DNA sequence: TGCGCCAGCAGCCGGAACCTAGCGGGAGGGTACAATGAGCAGTTCTTC. This translates into CASSRNLAGGYNEQFF.

This sequence joins TRBV12-3 or TRBV12-4 and TRBJ1-5; 7 nucleotides line up with TRBD1. Unmatched junction bases numbered 2, after V lost 6 bases and J lost 3 bases. The CDR3 runs 13 residues. This CDR3 is CASRGQINQPQHF. The CDR3 nucleotides read TGTGCCAGCAGGGGACAGATCAATCAGCCCCAGCATTTT.

The CDR3 sequence is CASRHSGQGIDYGYTF. In nucleotides, the CDR3 is TGTGCCAGCAGGCACTCGGGACAGGGGATCGACTATGGCTACACCTTC. This sequence joins TRBV28 and TRBJ1-2; 10 bases are a match to TRBD1. The CDR3 sequence is 16 residues long. Germline V gene lookup returns CDR1 MDHEN and CDR2 SYDVKM. J gave up 3 bases and V 6 bases, and 10 bases lay outside the gene matches.

This clone was recorded once. The V and J genes are TRBV7-8 and TRBJ2-1; 7 bases agree with TRBD2. The ends lost 2 bases at V and 7 bases at J; junction bases unmatched: 14. The CDR3 has 17 residues. Germline loops: CDR1 SGHVS, CDR2 FQNEAQ. CDR3 bases: TGTGCCAGCAGCTTAAAGCGGGATTATAGGTTAGTGAATGAGCAGTTCTTC. Protein sequence: CASSLKRDYRLVNEQFF.